The 2 T cell receptor beta chains below all came from one sample that was sequenced in a study of blood T cell repertoires in COVID-19. Data came from immunoSEQ multiplex PCR; TCRdb stores just in-frame clones and leaves some out. The data show 150,000 to 200,000 clones, with about 86% seen just once and less than 3.5% held by the top ten. Source material: peripheral blood. These TCRs come from a woman in her twenties or thirties with active or convalescent COVID-19.

The gene calls are TRBV7-2 and TRBJ2-2; 7 bases map to TRBD1. The germline CDR1 and CDR2 sequences are SGHTA and FQGNSA. V shed 4 bases, J shed 3 bases, and the junction held 8 bases outside the gene matches. The CDR3 has 16 amino acids. CDR3 DNA: TGTGCCAGCAGCTCGCAACCGACAGGGTACACCGGGGAGCTGTTTTTT. Encoded protein: CASSSQPTGYTGELFF.

The rearrangement uses TRBV4-1 and TRBJ2-7; TRBD2 might be the D (6 bases). The CDR3 loop spans 15 amino acids. V lost 4 bases to trimming and J lost 2 bases, with 15 bases between them. Germline V gene data show CDR1 as MGHRA and CDR2 as YSYEKL. CDR3 amino acids: CASSPTPAGAYEQYF. DNA of the CDR3: TGCGCCAGCAGCCCAACCCCAGCGGGCGCCTACGAGCAGTACTTC.